This T cell receptor beta chain originates from a study of blood T cell repertoires in COVID-19 (dated by TCRdb to the early 2020s). Some background on the complete study: Collaborator samples came from the United States, Italy and Spain and covered acute and convalescent phases of COVID-19. The material from the prospective study consisted of cDNA or gDNA derived from T cells, B-cell-depleted T cells, or PBMCs. Subjects who had been exposed to COVID-19, were actively infected with it, or had recovered from it provided the deeply sampled blood TCRbeta repertoires that made up the dataset. The repertoires were released in a freely available public database intended as a resource for research on the immune response to SARS-CoV-2. Samples were obtained from the ongoing ImmuneRACE study (first 160 participants) and from 1,200 or so subjects provided by 6 global collaborators. The sample metadata nearly always contained a de-identified subject ID, COVID-19 status, age in years and sex. Where available, HLA class I and class II types were taken from metadata supplied by the sample provider and were not determined by assay-based typing. The investigation overall reported the following: Clinical and demographic metadata were provided uncurated, with the amount varying by source and participant.

Relative to germline, V is missing 0 bases and J is missing 5 bases, with 9 bases of the junction outside any gene match. The CDR3 goes from the cysteine to the phenylalanine over 19 residues. The DNA shown is the 57-base CDR3, in frame from base 1. The germline V gene (reference sequence) specifies SGHKS as CDR1 and YYEKEE as CDR2. One collaborating source in Seattle enrolled patients during active infection and followed them longitudinally through the course of disease. Each collaborating institution followed its own protocols to collect whole blood in K2EDTA tubes. Collaborator samples were shipped for TCRbeta analysis as frozen whole blood, isolated PBMCs, or DNA extracted from either sample type. This clone has just a few counts. The antigen this receptor binds is unknown. Within one base of it there is no much larger clone, and no base qualities were kept. The immunoSEQ Assay, a bias-controlled multiplex PCR, was used to amplify TCRbeta CDR3 regions from genomic DNA. The paper's data handling went like this. The number of nucleated cells in each sample was estimated by amplification of reference gene primers within the assay. Sequence reads were collapsed and filtered to measure the absolute abundance of every unique TCRbeta CDR3 rearrangement. For each sample, productive Simpson clonality was calculated as the square root of Simpson's diversity index over productive rearrangements. Drawn from immuneACCESS, this table holds only the in-frame rearrangements with V and J called that TCRdb kept. Clones are partly lost; checked studies trace under half to an unresolved V gene and leave the rest unexplained. D and trimming were read from the DNA, whereas the V and J calls and clone size are those reported in that table. This sample gives 190,000 or so clones in total; about 81% of them show up just once. The top ten clonotypes cover 12% of the sample.

Specimen: peripheral blood. The clonotype originates from a woman older than 75 with COVID-19, enrolled during active disease. This receptor chain uses TRBV5-5 and TRBJ2-1; 15 bases in between match TRBD2. The base sequence is TGTGCCAGCAGCTTGGCGTGGACTAGCGGGAGGGCCTTAGACAATGAGCAGTTCTTC. Its translation is CASSLAWTSGRALDNEQFF.